What follows describes a single T cell receptor (beta chain). The antigen is not known. Mismatch with germline at one junction end may stem from a read error. The CDR3 has 15 residues. Germline V gene sequence: CDR1 DFQATT, CDR2 SNEGSKA (reference sequence). These data are taken from a study of blood T cells in healthy people across ages. Notes on the study in general: Age brought a roughly linear fall in TCR beta diversity measured per million T cells. Researchers said unsorted PBMCs prevented a conclusive naive versus antigen-experienced comparison. More naive CD4+ cells and higher diversity marked long-lived donors relative to aged donors.

It was with a sample-barcoded 5' primer and a J-beta primer mix that a second PCR of roughly 7 to 12 cycles was run. TCRdb called the 5' RACE reads again in MiXCR, with one record for every CDR3 protein. The profile shows 500,000 to 600,000 distinct CDR3 sequences, 25% to 30% of them singletons. The rearrangement links TRBV20-1 to TRBJ2-7, with 9 bases identical to TRBD2. Sequenced input: blood. This TCR derives from a woman between 65 and 79 years old in good health. CDR3 coding DNA: TGCAGTGCCGCCAATAGCGGGGGTTTCGTGAGCGAGCGGTACTTC. Its protein is CSAANSGGFVSERYF.